The present TCR beta chain was sequenced within a study of blood T cell repertoires in COVID-19. In the study overall: Sites in the United States, Italy and Spain provided acute and convalescent COVID-19 samples.

CDR1 and CDR2 (germline): LNHNV, YYDKDF (reference sequence). V lost 5 bases, J lost 7 bases, and 11 bases stayed unmatched. The CDR3 has 15 amino acids. Authors' analysis steps: From reference gene primer amplification, estimates of nucleated cell counts were derived. Only in-frame clones appear in the TCRdb table, and some are missing; sequencing was by immunoSEQ multiplex PCR. From that table come the V and J calls and clone size; the DNA was used to work out D and trimming. The data show about 150,000 clones, around 80% seen once. Sequenced sample: peripheral blood. This rearrangement joins TRBV15 to TRBJ1-2, with 9 bases lining up with TRBD1. This TCR was recovered from a man between 60 and 70 years old with acute or convalescent COVID-19. CDR3 nucleotides: TGTGCCACCAGCGGGAGACGGGACAGGGTCTCTGGCTACACCTTC. Its protein is CATSGRRDRVSGYTF.